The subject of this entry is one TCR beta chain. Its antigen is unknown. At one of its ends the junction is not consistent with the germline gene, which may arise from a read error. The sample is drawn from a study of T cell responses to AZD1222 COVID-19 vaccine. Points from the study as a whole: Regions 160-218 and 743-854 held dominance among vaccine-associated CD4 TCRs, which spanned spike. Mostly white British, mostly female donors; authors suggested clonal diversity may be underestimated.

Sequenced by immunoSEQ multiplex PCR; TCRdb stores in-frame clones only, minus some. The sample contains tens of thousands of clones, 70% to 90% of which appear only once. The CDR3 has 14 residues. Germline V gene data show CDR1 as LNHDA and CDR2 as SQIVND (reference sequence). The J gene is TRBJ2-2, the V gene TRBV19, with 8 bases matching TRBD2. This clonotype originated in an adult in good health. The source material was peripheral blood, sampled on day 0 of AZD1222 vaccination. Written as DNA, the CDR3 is TGTGCCAGTAGAATAGCGGGAATCACCGGGGAGCTGTTTTTT. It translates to CASRIAGITGELFF.